A single sample gave rise to the 2 T cell receptor beta chains below, sequenced in a study of blood T cell repertoires in COVID-19. Clones were read by immunoSEQ multiplex PCR, and TCRdb kept only the in-frame ones, dropping some. The sample shows hundreds of thousands of clones, 75% to 90% of them seen only once. The sample comprised PBMCs or T cells enriched from blood (not recorded which). These receptors all stem from a man aged 18 to 35 who had recovered from COVID-19.

This sequence joins TRBV12-3 or TRBV12-4 and TRBJ1-1; tentative D call: TRBD1 (5 bases). Trimming shortened V by 7 bases and J by 10 bases, and 19 bases separated the two germline ends. This CDR3 contains 13 residues. The CDR3 DNA follows: TGTGCCAGCACCAGGGCCTCTAAGGAGGGAGCTTTCTTT. It translates to CASTRASKEGAFF.

J is TRBJ2-2 and V is TRBV9; no firm D call. This CDR3 has 14 amino acids. V was clipped by 2 bases and J by 5 bases, with 10 bases between them. CDR1 and CDR2 (germline): SGDLS, YYNGEE. CDR3 coding DNA: TGTGCCAGCAGCGTCAATAGTCTAACCGGGGAGCTGTTTTTT. This gives the protein CASSVNSLTGELFF.